Given below is one T cell receptor beta chain in context. The antigen remains undetermined. Scientists made TCR beta libraries using quantitative 5'-RACE with molecular barcodes. TCRdb fed the 5' RACE reads into MiXCR, producing one record per CDR3 protein. The sample lists over 600,000 distinct CDR3 sequences, under 20% occurring once. The sample belongs to a study of CD8 T cells in ankylosing spondylitis. Study findings and constraints: The study identified a TCR beta motif of about eight highly homologous variants that appeared characteristic of ankylosing spondylitis blood. Reportedly, significant enrichment of disease-linked clones occurred in matched ankylosing spondylitis synovial fluid.

Germline V CDR1 and CDR2: DFQATT, SNEGSKA (reference sequence). V gave up 3 bases and J gave up 4 bases, with 20 bases separating them. The CDR3 has 16 amino acids. This chain connects TRBV20-1 to TRBJ2-3; TRBD1 or TRBD2 may be the D gene (6 bases each). Sequenced sample: blood, either unsorted or a sorted T cell fraction (not recorded which). This receptor was taken from a male donor with ankylosing spondylitis. The CDR3 region is CSASLGTSGGPDTQYF. Written as DNA, the CDR3 is TGCAGTGCTAGCCTCGGGACGTCCGGGGGCCCAGATACGCAGTATTTT.